The 21 T cell receptor beta chains in this list originate from one sample, sequenced in a study of blood T cell repertoires in COVID-19. Sequencing used immunoSEQ multiplex PCR; TCRdb keeps in-frame clones, though not all of them. Among around 140,000 clones listed, approximately 89% were seen once. Input material: peripheral blood. Source of these receptors: a man in his fifties or sixties with acute or convalescent COVID-19.

The chain couples TRBV5-5 to TRBJ1-1; D unresolved. CDR1 is SGHKS, CDR2 YYEKEE, per germline (reference sequence). V lost 4 bases, J lost 6 bases, and 13 bases lay in between. The CDR3 length is 13 residues. The CDR3 DNA reads as TGTGCCAGCAGCCTCCGGGAAATATCTGAAGCTTTCTTT. It codes for CASSLREISEAFF.

The chain couples TRBV6-5 to TRBJ2-7; TRBD1 might be the D (5 bases). Between the trimmed V and J ends, which lost 0 bases and 0 bases, there was a span of 12 bases. The CDR3 has 16 residues. Germline loops: CDR1 MNHEY, CDR2 SVGAGI. The CDR3 sequence is CASSYSTGASSYEQYF. In DNA, the CDR3 is TGTGCCAGCAGTTACTCGACTGGGGCAAGCTCCTACGAGCAGTACTTC.

The gene calls are TRBV11-3 and TRBJ2-1; D not resolved. The V gene's germline CDR1 is SGHNT and CDR2 YENEEA. CDR3 size: 14 residues. The V end was cut by 4 bases, the J end by 6 bases, with 13 bases between. The DNA for the CDR3 is TGTGCCAGCAGCTCTACTCTATATTCCAATGAGCAGTTCTTC. Residues: CASSSTLYSNEQFF.

The chain has TRBV6-4 and TRBJ2-2, with 9 bases fitting TRBD1. The germline CDR1 and CDR2 sequences are MRHNA and SNTAGT. The CDR3 contains 14 residues. V lost 2 bases, J lost 7 bases, and 2 bases stayed unmatched. The CDR3 loop is CASSDRTGVGELFF. DNA of the CDR3: TGTGCCAGCAGTGACCGGACAGGGGTCGGGGAGCTGTTTTTT.

The chain couples TRBV29-1 to TRBJ2-5; 9 nucleotides agree with TRBD1. CDR3 length equals 17 residues. The J segment lost 1 base and the V segment lost 0 bases, leaving 9 bases of the junction unmatched. CDR1 SQVTM and CDR2 ANQGSEA come from the germline V gene. The CDR3 here is CSVEEWPGTGIQETQYF. The CDR3 DNA is TGCAGCGTTGAAGAGTGGCCGGGGACAGGGATCCAAGAGACCCAGTACTTC.

The chain combines TRBV27 with TRBJ2-3; 8 positions match TRBD2. J gave up 0 bases and V 4 bases, and 3 bases lay outside the gene matches. This CDR3 comprises 15 residues. Germline assignment: CDR1 MNHEY and CDR2 SMNVEV (reference sequence). As DNA, the CDR3 is TGTGCCAGCAGTTCCGGGACTAGGAGCACAGATACGCAGTATTTT. Translated, it gives CASSSGTRSTDTQYF.

This clone was recorded a few times. Other DNA sequences in the sample encode the same CDR3. The chain couples TRBV15 to TRBJ2-2, with D tentatively TRBD1 (6 bases). This CDR3 comprises 15 residues. With 10 bases removed from V and 4 bases from J, the gap between germline ends came to 19 bases. The germline V gene has CDR1 LNHNV and CDR2 YYDKDF (reference sequence). The CDR3 DNA reads TGTGCCATCGAACAGGGTGGGGGTGGCACCGGGGAGCTGTTTTTT. Protein: CAIEQGGGGTGELFF.

The table lists this clone with a few counts. The chain employs TRBV12-5 and TRBJ2-3; maybe TRBD2 (6 bases). The CDR3 has 14 amino acids. V was clipped by 6 bases and J by 1 base, with 11 bases between them. Germline V gene data show CDR1 as LGHNT and CDR2 as FRNRAP. CDR3 DNA sequence: TGTGCTAGTGGACTAGCCGGCCGCACAGATACGCAGTATTTT. Protein sequence: CASGLAGRTDTQYF.

The gene calls are TRBV15 and TRBJ1-5, with 8 bases matching TRBD1. In germline, CDR1 is LNHNV, CDR2 YYDKDF (reference sequence). The junction had 8 bases not matched to a gene; V was cut back by 5 bases and J by 2 bases. The CDR3 runs to 16 residues. The chain's CDR3 is CATSERQGMGNQPQHF. In DNA form, the CDR3 reads TGTGCCACCAGCGAAAGACAGGGGATGGGCAATCAGCCCCAGCATTTT.

The chain combines TRBV12-3 or TRBV12-4 with TRBJ2-1; TRBD1 might be the D (6 bases). CDR3 length: 13 amino acids. The V and J ends lost 4 bases and 8 bases respectively, with 12 bases between them. This CDR3 reads CASSSQQGYEQFF. In nucleotides, the CDR3 is TGTGCCAGCAGTTCTCAACAGGGATATGAGCAGTTCTTC.

CDR3 protein: CASSRGQGDYGYTF. CDR3 nucleotide sequence: TGTGCCAGCAGCCGCGGACAGGGAGATTATGGCTACACCTTC. The chain recombines TRBV7-3 with TRBJ1-2; TRBD1 matches 8 bases. The CDR3 has 14 amino acids. Germline V lookup: CDR1 SGHTA, CDR2 FQGTGA. Losses at the gene ends were 5 bases for V and 5 bases for J; bases not matched to a gene: 7.

CDR3 loop: CASSSEGDSPLHF. CDR3 DNA sequence: TGCGCCAGCAGCTCCGAGGGAGACTCACCCCTCCACTTT. The chain joins TRBV5-1 to TRBJ1-6; D gene unclear. This CDR3 is built from 13 residues. Trimming removed 3 bases from V and 10 bases from J, with 11 bases in between. Germline values: CDR1 SGHRS, CDR2 YFSETQ.

V gene TRBV14 combines with J gene TRBJ1-2; D not resolved. Trimming took 1 base from V and 8 from J, leaving 17 bases between them. Germline V CDR1 and CDR2: SGHDN, FVKESK. CDR3 size: 15 residues. The CDR3: CASSQAAAASGGYTF. The CDR3 coding sequence is TGTGCCAGCAGCCAAGCTGCGGCGGCGAGCGGCGGCTACACCTTC.

V is TRBV5-4 and J is TRBJ1-2, with TRBD1 matching 9 bases. The CDR3 consists of 14 residues. V lost 3 bases to trimming and J lost 4 bases; unmatched junction nucleotides: 4. Germline V CDR1 and CDR2: SGHNT, YYREEE (reference sequence). The CDR3: CASSYPGQGYGYTF. For the CDR3, the DNA is TGTGCCAGCAGCTATCCGGGACAGGGCTATGGCTACACCTTC.

In its sample, this clone was seen once. The chain links TRBV7-2 to TRBJ2-5; TRBD1 agrees at 7 bases. The CDR3 has 15 amino acids. Germline V gives CDR1 SGHTA, CDR2 FQGNSA. With 5 bases clipped from V and 5 bases from J, the junction kept 11 bases outside the gene matches. CDR3 sequence (DNA): TGTGCCAGCAGCCCCAGCGCAGGGGGTGCGGAGACCCAGTACTTC. Protein sequence: CASSPSAGGAETQYF.

The chain has TRBV14 and TRBJ2-2; tentatively, D is TRBD2 (6 bases). Trimming pared 2 bases from V and 4 bases from J, leaving 11 bases between. Germline CDR1 is SGHDN and CDR2 is FVKESK. This CDR3 spans 15 amino acids. The chain's CDR3 is CASSQQLATTGELFF. The CDR3 DNA reads as TGTGCCAGCAGCCAACAGCTAGCGACCACCGGGGAGCTGTTTTTT.

This clone was seen only a few times. The rearrangement links TRBV5-6 to TRBJ1-2; D uncertain. This CDR3 has 13 residues. Trimming removed 4 bases from V and 8 bases from J, with 15 bases in between. CDR1 is SGHDT and CDR2 is YYEEEE in the germline V gene. CDR3 coding DNA: TGTGCCAGCAGCCCTGCGTTGCCGAGAGGCTACACCTTC. Its translation: CASSPALPRGYTF. The whole variable domain, filled in from reference TRBV5-6 and TRBJ1-2, reads DAGVTQSPTHLIKTRGQQVTLRCSPKSGHDTVSWYQQALGQGPQFIFQYYEEEERQRGNFPDRFSGHQFPNYSSELNVNALLLGDSALYLCASSPALPRGYTFGSGTRLTVV.

The chain couples TRBV18 to TRBJ1-5; tentative D call: TRBD1 (5 bases). The CDR3 runs to 16 residues. Germline V gene data show CDR1 as KGHSH and CDR2 as LQKENI. The V end was cut by 3 bases, the J end by 6 bases, with 18 bases between. The CDR3 is CASSPSVGQGGQPQHF. DNA for the CDR3: TGTGCCAGCTCACCTTCGGTGGGGCAGGGCGGTCAGCCCCAGCATTTT.

This clone was seen just once. The DNA of the CDR3 is TGTGCCAGCTCACCCCCAGGGGGCCGGCAGCCCCAGCATTTT. Residues: CASSPPGGRQPQHF. The chain carries TRBV18 and TRBJ1-5; TRBD1 aligns across 8 bases. Trimming at V came to 3 bases and at J to 7 bases, leaving 5 bases not matched to a gene. The germline CDR1 and CDR2 sequences are KGHSH and LQKENI. The length of the CDR3 is 14 residues.

The chain has TRBV5-6 and TRBJ2-3; TRBD1 matches at 7 bases. Germline loops: CDR1 SGHDT, CDR2 YYEEEE. The CDR3 covers 16 residues. The ends lost 6 bases at V and 2 bases at J; junction bases unmatched: 12. CDR3 nucleotides: TGTGCCAGCATCTCCAGACCCGACAGGGTCACAGATACGCAGTATTTT. Protein product: CASISRPDRVTDTQYF.

The chain links TRBV5-6 to TRBJ1-1; the match to TRBD1 covers 8 bases. J lost 5 bases, V lost 5 bases, and 11 bases had no gene match. CDR3 length: 15 residues. Germline V gene sequence: CDR1 SGHDT, CDR2 YYEEEE. Here the CDR3 DNA reads TGTGCCAGCAGTGAGGCGACAGGGGATGGTACTGAAGCTTTCTTT. Protein product: CASSEATGDGTEAFF. Based on the CDR3 plus reference TRBV5-6 and TRBJ1-1, the full variable domain is DAGVTQSPTHLIKTRGQQVTLRCSPKSGHDTVSWYQQALGQGPQFIFQYYEEEERQRGNFPDRFSGHQFPNYSSELNVNALLLGDSALYLCASSEATGDGTEAFFGQGTRLTVV.